Following are 20 T cell receptor beta chains from one sample sequenced in a study of blood T cell repertoires in COVID-19. The protocol was immunoSEQ multiplex PCR, while the TCRdb copy is restricted to in-frame clones and leaves out a portion. Here the sample spans 52,000 or so clones, 85% to 90% being singletons. Sequencing input: peripheral blood. These receptors were taken from a human donor in a cohort sampled during active COVID-19.

The chain recombines TRBV3-1 (or the pseudogene TRBV3-2) with TRBJ1-1; 9 nucleotides agree with TRBD1. The CDR3 contains 14 residues. Per the germline V gene, CDR1 is LGHDT and CDR2 is YNNKEL (reference sequence). With V trimmed by 8 bases and J by 4 bases, 8 bases remained unmatched. CDR3 sequence reads: CASGKQGAGTEAFF. CDR3 DNA sequence: TGTGCCAGCGGCAAACAGGGGGCCGGCACTGAAGCTTTCTTT.

The chain has TRBV3-1 (or the pseudogene TRBV3-2) and TRBJ2-7; 9 bases line up with TRBD1. Looked up from germline, CDR1 is LGHDT and CDR2 is YNNKEL (reference sequence). This CDR3 has 13 amino acids. J lost 7 bases, V lost 5 bases, and 6 bases had no gene match. The CDR3 is CASSSYRGREQYF. The CDR3 DNA reads TGTGCCAGCAGCTCCTACAGGGGGCGGGAGCAGTACTTC.

The V and J genes are TRBV3-1 (or the pseudogene TRBV3-2) and TRBJ2-7; a weak D match, TRBD1 (5 bases). Germline loops: CDR1 LGHDT, CDR2 YNNKEL (reference sequence). V shed 4 bases and J shed 5 bases, with 9 bases lying between them. The CDR3 loop spans 12 amino acids. Here the CDR3 reads CASSLGANEQYF. For the CDR3, the DNA is TGTGCCAGCAGCCTAGGGGCCAACGAGCAGTACTTC.

The chain joins TRBV7-3 to TRBJ2-3, with a weak D call TRBD2 (6 bases). This CDR3 region has 16 residues. The germline gives CDR1 SGHTA, CDR2 FQGTGA. Trimming left V 3 bases short and J 0 bases short, with 13 bases between. The CDR3 DNA follows: TGTGCCAGCAGCTTGGGCGGGATCGGTAGCACAGATACGCAGTATTTT. Amino acid sequence: CASSLGGIGSTDTQYF.

This clone has a handful of counts. The chain uses TRBV4-1 and TRBJ1-5; maybe TRBD1 (5 bases). The V gene lost 3 bases and the J gene lost 0 bases, with 9 bases spanning the gap. The CDR3 runs to 15 residues. Germline-derived CDR1 and CDR2 are MGHRA and YSYEKL. CDR3: CASSQGGNSNQPQHF. The CDR3 bases are TGCGCCAGCAGCCAGGGGGGAAATAGCAATCAGCCCCAGCATTTT.

The rearrangement links TRBV15 to TRBJ1-4; perhaps TRBD1 as D (6 bases). Per the germline V gene, CDR1 is LNHNV and CDR2 is YYDKDF (reference sequence). The CDR3 is made up of 15 amino acids. Deletions cut 0 bases from V and 7 bases from J, with 12 bases between. The CDR3 nucleotides read TGTGCCACCAGCAGAGATTCCAGGGGTAGTGAAAAACTGTTTTTT. This codes for CATSRDSRGSEKLFF.

The chain uses TRBV2 and TRBJ2-1; 11 positions agree with TRBD2. V lost 8 bases, J lost 9 bases, and 21 bases stayed unmatched. Germline V gene data show CDR1 as SNHLY and CDR2 as FYNNEI. This CDR3 has 18 amino acids. CDR3 loop: CASRRDWGSGGADPEQFF. CDR3 sequence (DNA): TGTGCCAGCCGCAGGGATTGGGGTAGCGGGGGGGCCGATCCTGAGCAGTTCTTC.

The CDR3 protein is CASAQTSGSNTGELFF. The CDR3 coding sequence is TGTGCCAGCGCTCAGACTAGCGGCTCGAACACCGGGGAGCTGTTTTTT. The chain recombines TRBV9 with TRBJ2-2; 9 positions agree with TRBD2. The CDR3 runs to 16 residues. V was clipped by 7 bases and J by 0 bases; unmatched bases: 7. Germline loops: CDR1 SGDLS, CDR2 YYNGEE.

This clone was counted a single time. The CDR3 nucleotides read TGCGCCAGTGGACCCGGCGACAGGGCGGCAAAACTGTTTTTT. It is translated as CASGPGDRAAKLFF. J is TRBJ1-4 and V is TRBV5-1; 7 positions agree with TRBD1. Germline V gives CDR1 SGHRS, CDR2 YFSETQ. J gave up 10 bases and V 8 bases, and 14 bases lay outside the gene matches. The CDR3 has 14 residues.

The chain recombines TRBV19 with TRBJ2-1; 8 bases match TRBD2. This CDR3 region has 18 residues. The V and J ends lost 1 base and 7 bases, in that order; junction bases with no gene match: 15. The V gene's germline CDR1 is LNHDA and CDR2 SQIVND (reference sequence). The CDR3: CASSIVFQRGISGNEQFF. As DNA, the CDR3 is TGTGCCAGTAGTATAGTTTTCCAGCGGGGGATCTCTGGGAATGAGCAGTTCTTC.

The rearrangement uses TRBV5-1 and TRBJ2-3; TRBD2 might be the D (6 bases). Germline V gene lookup returns CDR1 SGHRS and CDR2 YFSETQ. CDR3 size: 14 residues. Trimming cost V 7 bases and J 2 bases, with 14 bases left between them. The CDR3 region is CASGGGGATDTQYF. The DNA for the CDR3 is TGCGCCAGCGGTGGAGGAGGGGCCACAGATACGCAGTATTTT.

The rearrangement uses TRBV11-2 and TRBJ2-5, with 11 bases matching TRBD2. V dropped 5 bases and J dropped 5; count of bases not matched to a gene: 10. The CDR3 is made up of 16 amino acids. The V gene's germline CDR1 is SGHAT and CDR2 FQNNGV. CDR3 sequence reads: CASSRVAGGPLETQYF. The CDR3 DNA is TGTGCCAGCAGCCGAGTAGCGGGAGGGCCTTTGGAGACCCAGTACTTC.

The genes are TRBV5-6 and TRBJ2-5; 10 nucleotides match TRBD1. CDR3 size: 16 residues. Per germline, CDR1 SGHDT and CDR2 YYEEEE. After removal of 4 bases from V and 5 bases from J, the junction contained 11 bases not matched to a gene. CDR3 loop: CASSHRPGQGLETQYF. CDR3 nucleotides: TGTGCCAGCAGCCATAGGCCGGGACAGGGGTTGGAGACCCAGTACTTC.

This clone was seen a handful of times. The chain uses TRBV7-2 and TRBJ1-5, with D unresolved. Germline V gene sequence: CDR1 SGHTA, CDR2 FQGNSA. V was clipped by 5 bases and J by 3 bases, with 14 bases between them. The CDR3 length is 15 residues. CDR3 in DNA: TGTGCCAGCAGCCCCTACCGATCCTTCAATCAGCCCCAGCATTTT. Protein product: CASSPYRSFNQPQHF.

The V and J genes are TRBV5-1 and TRBJ1-2; 7 nucleotides line up with TRBD1. V dropped 0 bases and J dropped 8; count of bases not matched to a gene: 4. The germline CDR1 and CDR2 sequences are SGHRS and YFSETQ. The CDR3 spans 13 residues. The CDR3 is CASSLGTGWGYTF. The CDR3 DNA is TGCGCCAGCAGCTTGGGGACAGGATGGGGCTACACCTTC.

This chain uses TRBV18 with TRBJ2-1, with no clear D. Trimming pared 6 bases from V and 9 bases from J, leaving 15 bases between. The length of the CDR3 is 13 residues. CDR1 and CDR2 from the germline V gene are KGHSH and LQKENI. CDR3 amino acids: CASSSQTIAEQFF. DNA for the CDR3: TGTGCCAGCTCGTCTCAAACCATAGCTGAGCAGTTCTTC.

The chain links TRBV4-2 to TRBJ2-1, with 8 positions matching TRBD2. This CDR3 is 15 amino acids long. Germline-derived CDR1 and CDR2 are LGHNA and YNFKEQ. The J segment lost 3 bases and the V segment lost 3 bases, leaving 4 bases of the junction unmatched. As DNA, the CDR3 is TGTGCCAGCAGCCATTTAGCGGGGAACTACAATGAGCAGTTCTTC. It encodes CASSHLAGNYNEQFF.

The chain has TRBV5-1 and TRBJ1-3; no reliable D call. V was trimmed by 0 bases and J by 0 bases, leaving 13 bases between them. From germline, CDR1 is SGHRS and CDR2 YFSETQ. This CDR3 contains 17 residues. This CDR3 reads CASSLGIGVNSGNTIYF. The DNA of the CDR3 is TGCGCCAGCAGCTTGGGAATCGGGGTGAACTCTGGAAACACCATATATTTT.

The chain employs TRBV7-3 and TRBJ2-2; D possibly corresponds to TRBD1 (6 bases). CDR1 SGHTA and CDR2 FQGTGA come from the germline V gene. There are 15 residues in the CDR3. V lost 5 bases to trimming and J lost 0 bases, with 10 bases between them. The CDR3 sequence: CASSPGTPNTGELFF. The CDR3 coding sequence is TGTGCCAGCAGCCCCGGGACACCGAACACCGGGGAGCTGTTTTTT.

V gene TRBV7-9 combines with J gene TRBJ1-4; unclear D gene. This CDR3 comprises 13 residues. V was cut by 1 base and J by 7 bases, with 7 bases left in between. Germline CDR1 SEHNR, CDR2 FQNEAQ (reference sequence). DNA for the CDR3: TGTGCCAGCAGCTTAGTTTCGGGTGAAAAACTGTTTTTT. Translating it yields CASSLVSGEKLFF.